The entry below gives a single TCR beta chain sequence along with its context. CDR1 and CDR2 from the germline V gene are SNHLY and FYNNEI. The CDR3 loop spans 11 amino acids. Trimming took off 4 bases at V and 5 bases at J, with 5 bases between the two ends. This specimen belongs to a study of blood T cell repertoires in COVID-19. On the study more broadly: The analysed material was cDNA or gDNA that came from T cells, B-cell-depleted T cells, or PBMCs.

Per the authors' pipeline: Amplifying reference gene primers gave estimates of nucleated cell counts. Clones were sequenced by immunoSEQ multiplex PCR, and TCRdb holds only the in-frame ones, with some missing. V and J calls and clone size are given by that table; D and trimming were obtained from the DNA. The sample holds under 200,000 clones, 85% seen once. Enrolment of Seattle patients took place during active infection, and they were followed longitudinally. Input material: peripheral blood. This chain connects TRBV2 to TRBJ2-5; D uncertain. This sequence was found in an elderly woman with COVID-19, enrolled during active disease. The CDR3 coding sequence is TGTGCCAGCAGTGGTGAGGAGACCCAGTACTTC. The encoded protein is CASSGEETQYF. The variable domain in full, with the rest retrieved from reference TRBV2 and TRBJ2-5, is EPEVTQTPSHQVTQMGQEVILRCVPISNHLYFYWYRQILGQKVEFLVSFYNNEISEKSEIFDDQFSVERPDGSNFTLKIRSTKLEDSAMYFCASSGEETQYFGPGTRLLVL.